Below, 9 T cell receptor beta chains from the same sample are listed, as sequenced in a study of cytomegalovirus exposure and HLA in healthy donors (dated by TCRdb to the late 2010s). Preparation of the library involved the immunoSEQ multiplex PCR assay. The multiplex PCR relied on a mix of 60 forward primers for TCR Vbeta segments and 13 reverse primers for TCR Jbeta segments. This immuneACCESS table, as held by TCRdb, lists in-frame sequences with V and J called but not all clones. Of the missing ones, under half trace to an unresolved V gene in checked studies; the others have no known cause. Here the sample has about 160,000 clones; approximately 88% occur a single time. Clones ranked in the top ten supply 1% to 1.5% of the sample. The specimen sequenced was PBMCs. The receptor set was obtained from a boy aged 2 to 10 in good health and CMV-seronegative.

Only one count was recorded for this clone. V is TRBV7-9 and J is TRBJ1-1; TRBD1 aligns across 7 bases. V was pared by 8 bases and J by 1 base, with 7 bases of the junction left unmatched. The CDR3 runs 14 residues. Germline lookup yields CDR1 SEHNR and CDR2 FQNEAQ (reference sequence). CDR3: CASGQTGPNTEAFF. The CDR3, as DNA: TGTGCCAGCGGCCAGACAGGGCCGAACACTGAAGCTTTCTTT.

V gene TRBV18 combines with J gene TRBJ2-7, with TRBD1 matching over 7 bases. Per germline, CDR1 KGHSH and CDR2 LQKENI. This CDR3 contains 16 residues. The trim removed 4 bases at V and 2 bases at J, leaving 11 bases unmatched. Here the CDR3 reads CASSRFGQGVPYEQYF. In DNA form, the CDR3 reads TGTGCCAGCTCACGGTTTGGGCAGGGGGTCCCCTACGAGCAGTACTTC.

The chain has TRBV7-2 and TRBJ1-5; D might be TRBD1 (5 bases). V shed 1 base and J shed 3 bases, with 13 bases lying between them. CDR1 and CDR2 (germline): SGHTA, FQGNSA. The CDR3 has 16 amino acids. The CDR3 reads CASSLVRQLNNQPQHF. CDR3 coding DNA: TGTGCCAGCAGCTTAGTCAGACAGCTGAACAATCAGCCCCAGCATTTT.

The rearrangement uses TRBV5-6 and TRBJ1-1; perhaps TRBD1 as D (5 bases). Trimming removed 0 bases from V and 2 bases from J, with 11 bases in between. Germline V lookup: CDR1 SGHDT, CDR2 YYEEEE. This CDR3 is 15 amino acids long. CDR3 nucleotide sequence: TGTGCCAGCAGCTTGGCGTCCAGGGCCAACACTGAAGCTTTCTTT. Its translation: CASSLASRANTEAFF.

The rearrangement links TRBV6-5 to TRBJ1-5; D remains ambiguous. The CDR3 covers 14 residues. V was pared by 7 bases and J by 4 bases, with 14 bases between. Looked up from germline, CDR1 is MNHEY and CDR2 is SVGAGI. CDR3 loop: CASMREPLNQPQHF. The CDR3 DNA sequence: TGTGCCAGCATGAGGGAGCCACTGAATCAGCCCCAGCATTTT.

The rearrangement links TRBV15 to TRBJ1-1; D is possibly TRBD1 (5 bases). With 3 bases removed from V and 5 bases from J, the gap between germline ends came to 16 bases. CDR3 length equals 15 residues. CDR1 is LNHNV and CDR2 is YYDKDF in the germline V gene (reference sequence). CDR3: CATSSGASDWTEAFF. CDR3 nucleotides: TGTGCCACCAGCAGTGGGGCGAGTGATTGGACTGAAGCTTTCTTT.

The chain recombines TRBV29-1 with TRBJ2-5; 15 nucleotides line up with TRBD2. Germline CDR1 reads SQVTM; CDR2 reads ANQGSEA. V trimming: 5 bases; J trimming: 10 bases; junction bases outside the gene matches: 5. This CDR3 has 13 residues. CDR3 sequence (DNA): TGCAGCGTTCATTGGACTAGCGGGAGGGTCCAGTACTTC. Residues: CSVHWTSGRVQYF.

The J gene is TRBJ1-4, the V gene TRBV9; D gene ambiguous. The germline CDR1 and CDR2 sequences are SGDLS and YYNGEE. The CDR3 spans 14 residues. V dropped 2 bases and J dropped 0 bases, with 5 bases sitting between them. The CDR3 is CASSVGTTNEKLFF. In DNA, the CDR3 is TGTGCCAGCAGCGTCGGTACAACTAATGAAAAACTGTTTTTT. The full variable domain, in which reference TRBV9 and TRBJ1-4 provide the parts outside the CDR3, is DSGVTQTPKHLITATGQRVTLRCSPRSGDLSVYWYQQSLDQGLQFLIQYYNGEERAKGNILERFSAQQFPDLHSELNLSSLELGDSALYFCASSVGTTNEKLFFGSGTQLSVL.

V is TRBV10-3 and J is TRBJ2-7; 10 nucleotides line up with TRBD1. CDR1 and CDR2 (germline): ENHRY, SYGVKD. CDR3 length: 14 amino acids. V was pared by 3 bases and J by 7 bases, with 6 bases of the junction left unmatched. As DNA, the CDR3 is TGTGCCATCAGTGAAGGGACAGGGGCTGGTGAGCAGTACTTC. Amino acids: CAISEGTGAGEQYF.